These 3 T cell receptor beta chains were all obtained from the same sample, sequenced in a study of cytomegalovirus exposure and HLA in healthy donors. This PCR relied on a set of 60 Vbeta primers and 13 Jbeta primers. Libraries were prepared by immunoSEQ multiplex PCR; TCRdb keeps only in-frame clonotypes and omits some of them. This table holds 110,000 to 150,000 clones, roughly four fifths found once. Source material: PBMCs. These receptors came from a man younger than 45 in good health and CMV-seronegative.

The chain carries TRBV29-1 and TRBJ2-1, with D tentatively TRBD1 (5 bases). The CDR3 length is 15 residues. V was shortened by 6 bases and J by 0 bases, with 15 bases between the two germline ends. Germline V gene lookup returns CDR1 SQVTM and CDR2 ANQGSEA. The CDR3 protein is CSVPEGASSYNEQFF. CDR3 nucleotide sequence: TGCAGCGTCCCGGAAGGGGCCAGCTCCTACAATGAGCAGTTCTTC.

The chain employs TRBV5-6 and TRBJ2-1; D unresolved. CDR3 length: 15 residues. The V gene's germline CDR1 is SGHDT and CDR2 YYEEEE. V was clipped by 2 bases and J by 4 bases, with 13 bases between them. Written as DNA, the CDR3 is TGTGCCAGCAGCTTTGGCCTCACTACGTACAATGAGCAGTTCTTC. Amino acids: CASSFGLTTYNEQFF. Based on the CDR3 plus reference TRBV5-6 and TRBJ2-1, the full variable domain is DAGVTQSPTHLIKTRGQQVTLRCSPKSGHDTVSWYQQALGQGPQFIFQYYEEEERQRGNFPDRFSGHQFPNYSSELNVNALLLGDSALYLCASSFGLTTYNEQFFGPGTRLTVL.

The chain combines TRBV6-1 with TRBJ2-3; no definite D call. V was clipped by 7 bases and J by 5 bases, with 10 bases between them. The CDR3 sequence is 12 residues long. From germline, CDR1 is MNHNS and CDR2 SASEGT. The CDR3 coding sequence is TGTGCCAGCACTCCGTCGGGAGATACGCAGTATTTT. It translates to CASTPSGDTQYF.